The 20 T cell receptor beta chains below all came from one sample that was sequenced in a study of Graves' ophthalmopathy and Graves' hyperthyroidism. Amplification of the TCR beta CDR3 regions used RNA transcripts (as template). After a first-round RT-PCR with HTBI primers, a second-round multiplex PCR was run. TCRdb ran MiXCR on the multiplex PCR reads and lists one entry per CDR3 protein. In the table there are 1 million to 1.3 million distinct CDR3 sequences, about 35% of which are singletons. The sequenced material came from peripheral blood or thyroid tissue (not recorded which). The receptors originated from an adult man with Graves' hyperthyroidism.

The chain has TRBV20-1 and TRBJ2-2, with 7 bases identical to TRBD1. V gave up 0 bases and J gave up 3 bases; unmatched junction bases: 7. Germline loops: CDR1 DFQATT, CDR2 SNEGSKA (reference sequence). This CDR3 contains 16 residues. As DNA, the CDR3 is TGCAGTGCTAGAGATTCAAGACAGGGAGACACCGGGGAGCTGTTTTTT. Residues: CSARDSRQGDTGELFF.

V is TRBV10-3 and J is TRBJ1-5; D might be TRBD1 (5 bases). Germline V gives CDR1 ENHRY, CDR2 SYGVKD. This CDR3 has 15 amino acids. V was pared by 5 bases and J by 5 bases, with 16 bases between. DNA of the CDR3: TGTGCCATCAGTCCAGGGACGGATGGCGATCAGCCCCAGCATTTT. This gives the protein CAISPGTDGDQPQHF.

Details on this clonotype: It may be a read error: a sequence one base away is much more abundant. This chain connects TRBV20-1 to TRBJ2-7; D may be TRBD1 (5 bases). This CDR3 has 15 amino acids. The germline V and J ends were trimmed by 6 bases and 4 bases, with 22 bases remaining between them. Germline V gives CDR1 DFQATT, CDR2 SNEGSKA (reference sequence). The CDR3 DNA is TGCAGTGCGACGGTCAGGGCGCTATCTGGATACGAGCAGTACTTC. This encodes CSATVRALSGYEQYF.

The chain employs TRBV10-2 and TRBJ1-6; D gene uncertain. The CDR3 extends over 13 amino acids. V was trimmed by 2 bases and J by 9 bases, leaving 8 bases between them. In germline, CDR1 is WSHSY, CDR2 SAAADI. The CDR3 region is CASSEEWSSPLHF. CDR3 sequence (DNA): TGCGCCAGCAGTGAGGAGTGGAGTTCACCCCTCCACTTT.

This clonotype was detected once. The CDR3 DNA reads as TGCAGCTTAGAGGGGGGATCTCCCTACGAGCAGTACTTC. Protein sequence: CSLEGGSPYEQYF. This chain joins TRBV29-1 and TRBJ2-7, with D possibly called TRBD1 or TRBD2 (6 bases each). CDR1 SQVTM and CDR2 ANQGSEA come from the germline V gene. V lost 8 bases and J 2 bases, leaving 16 bases between the germline ends. The CDR3 consists of 13 residues.

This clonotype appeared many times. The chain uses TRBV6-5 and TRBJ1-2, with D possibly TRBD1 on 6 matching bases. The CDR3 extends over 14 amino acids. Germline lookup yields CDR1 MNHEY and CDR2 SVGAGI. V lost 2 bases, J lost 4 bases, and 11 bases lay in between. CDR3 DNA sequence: TGTGCCAGCAGTTACGAGGGGGGATCCTATGGCTACACCTTC. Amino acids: CASSYEGGSYGYTF.

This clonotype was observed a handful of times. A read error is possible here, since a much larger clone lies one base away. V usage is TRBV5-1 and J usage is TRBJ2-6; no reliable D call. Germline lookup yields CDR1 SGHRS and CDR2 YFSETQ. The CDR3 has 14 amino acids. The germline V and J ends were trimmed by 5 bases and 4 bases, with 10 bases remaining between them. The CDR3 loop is CASRNGVGANVLTF. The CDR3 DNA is TGCGCCAGCAGGAACGGAGTGGGGGCCAACGTCCTGACTTTC.

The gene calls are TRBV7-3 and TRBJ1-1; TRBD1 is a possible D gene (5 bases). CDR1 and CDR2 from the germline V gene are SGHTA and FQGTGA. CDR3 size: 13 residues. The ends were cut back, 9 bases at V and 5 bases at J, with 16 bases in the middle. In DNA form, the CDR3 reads TGTGCCAGACGGGACGCTGGACGTACTGAAGCTTTCTTT. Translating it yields CARRDAGRTEAFF.

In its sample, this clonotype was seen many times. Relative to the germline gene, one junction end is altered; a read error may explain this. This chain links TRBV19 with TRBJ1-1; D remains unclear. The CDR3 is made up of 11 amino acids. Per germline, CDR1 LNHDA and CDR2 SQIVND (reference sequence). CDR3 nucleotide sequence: TGCGCCAGCAGCGGTGGGTCTGAAGCTTTCTTT. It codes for CASSGGSEAFF.

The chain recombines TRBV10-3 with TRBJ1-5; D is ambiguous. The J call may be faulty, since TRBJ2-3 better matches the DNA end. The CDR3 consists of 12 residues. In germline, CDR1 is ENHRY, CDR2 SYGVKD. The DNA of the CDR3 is TGTGCCATCAGTGAGTCCGCAGATACGCAGTATTTT. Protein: CAISESADTQYF.

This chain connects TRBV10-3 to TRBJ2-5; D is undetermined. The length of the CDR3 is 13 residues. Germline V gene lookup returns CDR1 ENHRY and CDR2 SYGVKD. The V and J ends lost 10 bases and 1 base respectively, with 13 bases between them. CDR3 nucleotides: TGTGCCAGCAGAGATGTGGTCCAAGAGACCCAGTACTTC. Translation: CASRDVVQETQYF.

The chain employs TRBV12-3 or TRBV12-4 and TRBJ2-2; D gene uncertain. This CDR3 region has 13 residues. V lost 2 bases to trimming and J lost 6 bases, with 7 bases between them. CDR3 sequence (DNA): TGTGCCAGCAGTTTATGGGATTCCGGGGAGCTGTTTTTT. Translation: CASSLWDSGELFF.

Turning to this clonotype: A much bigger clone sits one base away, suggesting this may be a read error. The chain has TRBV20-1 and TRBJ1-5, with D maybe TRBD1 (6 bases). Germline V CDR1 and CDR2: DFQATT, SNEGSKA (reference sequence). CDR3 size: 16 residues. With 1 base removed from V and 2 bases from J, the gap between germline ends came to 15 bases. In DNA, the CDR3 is TGCAGTGCTAGAGGTCGAGGGGCAGGGGGCAATCAGCCCCAGCATTTT. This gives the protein CSARGRGAGGNQPQHF.

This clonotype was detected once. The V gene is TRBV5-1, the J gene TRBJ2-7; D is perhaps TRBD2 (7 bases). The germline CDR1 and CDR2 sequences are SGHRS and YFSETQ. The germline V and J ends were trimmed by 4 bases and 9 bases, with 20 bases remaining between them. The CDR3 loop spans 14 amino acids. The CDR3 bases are TGCGCCAGCAGCCCCCACAGGGAGGGGTTTCGGCAGTACTTC. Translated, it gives CASSPHREGFRQYF.

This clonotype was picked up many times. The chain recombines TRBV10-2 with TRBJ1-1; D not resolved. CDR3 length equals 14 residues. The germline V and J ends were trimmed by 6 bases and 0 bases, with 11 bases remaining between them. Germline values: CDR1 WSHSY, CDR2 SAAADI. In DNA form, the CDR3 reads TGCGCCAGCAGAGCCCCACAGCTGAACACTGAAGCTTTCTTT. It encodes CASRAPQLNTEAFF.

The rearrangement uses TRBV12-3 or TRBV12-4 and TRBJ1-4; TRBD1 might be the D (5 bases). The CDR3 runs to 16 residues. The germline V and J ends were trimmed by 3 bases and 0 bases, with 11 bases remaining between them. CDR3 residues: CASSLSATATNEKLFF. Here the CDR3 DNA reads TGTGCCAGCAGTTTGAGCGCGACAGCAACTAATGAAAAACTGTTTTTT.

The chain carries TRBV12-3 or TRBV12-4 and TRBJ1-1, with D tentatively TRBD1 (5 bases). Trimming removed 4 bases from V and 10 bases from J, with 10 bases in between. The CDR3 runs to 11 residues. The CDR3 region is CASSSTVTAFF. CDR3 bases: TGTGCCAGCAGTTCGACAGTAACAGCTTTCTTT.

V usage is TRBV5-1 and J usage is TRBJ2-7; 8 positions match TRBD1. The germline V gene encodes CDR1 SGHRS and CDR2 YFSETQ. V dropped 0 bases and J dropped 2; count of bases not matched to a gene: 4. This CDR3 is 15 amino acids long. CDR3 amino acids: CASSLGTGMAYEQYF. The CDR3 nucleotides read TGCGCCAGCAGCTTGGGGACAGGGATGGCCTACGAGCAGTACTTC. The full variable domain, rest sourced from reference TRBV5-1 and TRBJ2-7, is KAGVTQTPRYLIKTRGQQVTLSCSPISGHRSVSWYQQTPGQGLQFLFEYFSETQRNKGNFPGRFSGRQFSNSRSEMNVSTLELGDSALYLCASSLGTGMAYEQYFGPGTRLTVT.

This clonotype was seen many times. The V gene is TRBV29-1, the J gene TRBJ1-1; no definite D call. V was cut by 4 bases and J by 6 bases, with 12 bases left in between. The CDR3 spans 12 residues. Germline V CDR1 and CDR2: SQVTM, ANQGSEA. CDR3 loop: CSVGRQRAEAFF. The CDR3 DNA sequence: TGCAGCGTTGGTCGTCAGCGGGCTGAAGCTTTCTTT.

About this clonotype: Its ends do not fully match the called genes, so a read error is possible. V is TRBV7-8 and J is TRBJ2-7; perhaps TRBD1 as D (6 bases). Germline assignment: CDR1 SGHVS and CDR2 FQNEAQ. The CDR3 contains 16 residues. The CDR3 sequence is CASSQPTGRMIYEHYF. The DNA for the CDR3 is TGCGCCAGCAGCCAACCGACAGGAAGGATGATCTACGAGCACTACTTC.